These 21 T cell receptor beta chains came from one sample sequenced in a study of T cells after yellow fever vaccination (dated by TCRdb to between 2018 and 2021). The intended sense of this specimen's treatment or condition label: live attenuated yellow fever vaccine strain. Preparation of the library involved 5' RACE. The sample was run on an Illumina NovaSeq 6000. TCRdb passed the public sequencing reads through fastp at Q25 and MiXCR, retaining productive beta sequences. When rows share a CDR3 protein, they turn into one entry using the most common DNA and genes. This sample holds approximately 170,000 distinct CDR3 sequences; about 10% were observed only once. 36% of the sample goes to the ten largest clones. The sequencing here drew on CD8+ T cells sorted from PBMCs, taken 15 days after the yellow fever booster vaccination. Receptors were obtained from a man aged 18 to 30 who received the YFV17D yellow fever vaccine.

Of note for this clonotype: Compared with germline, one end of the junction differs, possibly owing to a read error. This chain uses TRBV7-8 with TRBJ2-3; D is uncertain. This CDR3 comprises 12 residues. From germline, CDR1 is SGHVS and CDR2 FQNEAQ. CDR3 loop: CASSFTSSTKYF. As DNA, the CDR3 is TGTGCCAGCAGCTTTACCAGCAGTACGAAGTATTTT.

This clonotype occurred a few times. J is TRBJ2-2 and V is TRBV12-3 or TRBV12-4; 7 bases agree with TRBD1. J lost 4 bases, V lost 6 bases, and 11 bases had no gene match. The CDR3 is made up of 16 amino acids. The chain's CDR3 is CASSLYDRAGTGELFF. DNA of the CDR3: TGTGCCAGCAGCCTCTATGACAGGGCGGGCACCGGGGAGCTGTTTTTT.

This clonotype has only a few counts. Written as DNA, the CDR3 is TGTGCCAGCAGCTTAGTCCGGGGGCTAAGCACAGATACGCAGTATTTT. This gives the protein CASSLVRGLSTDTQYF. The V and J genes are TRBV7-9 and TRBJ2-3; the D gene could be TRBD1 or TRBD2 (6 bases each). The CDR3 covers 16 residues. Per the germline V gene, CDR1 is SEHNR and CDR2 is FQNEAQ (reference sequence). Trimming took 1 base from V and 0 from J, leaving 11 bases between them.

This chain uses TRBV25-1 with TRBJ1-5; 10 nucleotides align to TRBD1. The CDR3 spans 20 residues. Germline loops: CDR1 MGHDK, CDR2 SYGVNS. The ends lost 4 bases at V and 0 bases at J; junction bases unmatched: 15. For the CDR3, the DNA is TGTGCCAGCAGTGCCTGGGGGACAGGGGTCCCCTCTTATAGCAATCAGCCCCAGCATTTT. Its translation: CASSAWGTGVPSYSNQPQHF. The full variable domain, with the rest looked up from reference TRBV25-1 and TRBJ1-5, is EADIYQTPRYLVIGTGKKITLECSQTMGHDKMYWYQQDPGMELHLIHYSYGVNSTEKGDLSSESTVSRIRTEHFPLTLESARPSHTSQYLCASSAWGTGVPSYSNQPQHFGDGTRLSIL.

In its sample, this clonotype was seen a few times. V usage is TRBV6-2 or TRBV6-3 and J usage is TRBJ1-2; D unclear. Trimming left V 8 bases short and J 6 bases short, with 10 bases between. The length of the CDR3 is 11 residues. Germline CDR1 and CDR2: MNHEY and SVGEGT. This CDR3 is CASQPRNGYTF. The CDR3 region has the DNA TGTGCCAGCCAACCCCGGAATGGCTACACCTTC.

The chain couples TRBV4-3 to TRBJ1-4, with D uncertain. Per the germline V gene, CDR1 is LGHNA and CDR2 is YSLEER. The germline V and J ends were trimmed by 1 base and 8 bases, with 8 bases remaining between them. The CDR3 extends over 13 amino acids. This CDR3 is CASSQGQREKLFF. In DNA, the CDR3 is TGCGCCAGCAGCCAAGGACAAAGGGAAAAACTGTTTTTT.

The chain joins TRBV28 to TRBJ2-3; D remains unclear. CDR1 and CDR2 (germline): MDHEN, SYDVKM. The V gene lost 3 bases and the J gene lost 0 bases, with 19 bases spanning the gap. This CDR3 contains 18 residues. Here the CDR3 reads CASSFLVGFRSSTDTQYF. In DNA form, the CDR3 reads TGTGCCAGCAGTTTTCTAGTGGGGTTCCGTTCTAGCACAGATACGCAGTATTTT.

The chain has TRBV12-3 or TRBV12-4 and TRBJ2-7; D may be TRBD2 (5 bases). CDR3 length: 15 amino acids. Trimming cost V 1 base and J 0 bases, with 10 bases left between them. CDR3 protein: CASSLGTPRSYEQYV. The CDR3 nucleotides are TGTGCCAGCAGTTTAGGGACTCCACGCTCCTACGAGCAGTACGTC.

This clonotype was picked up a small number of times. The J gene is TRBJ2-7, the V gene TRBV7-8; TRBD1 or TRBD2 may be the D gene (5 bases each). This CDR3 contains 15 residues. Germline V gives CDR1 SGHVS, CDR2 FQNEAQ. Between the trimmed V and J ends, which lost 5 bases and 6 bases, there was a span of 20 bases. Here the CDR3 reads CASSPRPGQGGEQYF. The CDR3 DNA reads TGTGCCAGCAGCCCGCGCCCGGGGCAGGGTGGCGAGCAGTACTTC.

The chain joins TRBV12-3 or TRBV12-4 to TRBJ2-7; D may be TRBD2 (6 bases). Deletions cut 3 bases from V and 6 bases from J, with 15 bases between. The CDR3 extends over 14 amino acids. This CDR3 is CASSLGGPVAEQYV. The DNA for the CDR3 is TGTGCCAGCAGTTTGGGGGGACCTGTGGCCGAGCAGTACGTC.

J is TRBJ2-1 and V is TRBV5-5; D is possibly TRBD2 (6 bases). Germline V gives CDR1 SGHKS, CDR2 YYEKEE (reference sequence). This CDR3 contains 16 residues. Trimming shortened V by 5 bases and J by 6 bases, and 21 bases separated the two germline ends. The CDR3 reads CASRPSPGVGSNEQFF. The CDR3 nucleotides read TGTGCCAGCAGACCCTCGCCGGGGGTAGGGAGCAATGAGCAGTTCTTC.

This clonotype came up a few times. The chain uses TRBV6-2 or TRBV6-3 and TRBJ2-5, with 12 bases aligning to TRBD2. This CDR3 comprises 16 residues. V gave up 5 bases and J gave up 2 bases; unmatched junction bases: 6. CDR1 and CDR2 from the germline V gene are MNHEY and SVGEGT. The CDR3 DNA reads TGTGCCAGCAGTCCCGGACTAGCGGGGATACAAGAGACCCAGTACTTC. This gives the protein CASSPGLAGIQETQYF.

This clonotype came up a few times. J is TRBJ2-1 and V is TRBV6-5; D perhaps matches TRBD2 (5 bases). Germline V CDR1 and CDR2: MNHEY, SVGAGI. The V and J ends lost 9 bases and 9 bases respectively, with 18 bases between them. The length of the CDR3 is 13 residues. The DNA of the CDR3 is TGTGCCAGTTCTCTTCGCGGGTCGGGTGAGCAGTTCTTC. Its protein is CASSLRGSGEQFF.

The chain joins TRBV29-1 to TRBJ2-7, with no clear D. The CDR3 runs 12 residues. V was pared by 4 bases and J by 2 bases, with 9 bases between. In germline, CDR1 is SQVTM, CDR2 ANQGSEA. CDR3 protein: CSVVEFTYEQYF. The CDR3, as DNA: TGCAGCGTTGTGGAGTTTACCTACGAGCAGTACTTC.

V usage is TRBV6-5 and J usage is TRBJ2-1; unclear D gene. Trimming stripped 8 bases from V and 7 bases from J, with 15 bases between. This CDR3 has 13 amino acids. CDR1 and CDR2 from the germline V gene are MNHEY and SVGAGI. The CDR3 DNA is TGTGCCAGCTCCTCATTACCTGGGAATGAGCAGTTCTTC. It encodes CASSSLPGNEQFF.

This chain joins TRBV5-5 and TRBJ1-2, with D possibly TRBD1 on 5 matching bases. V lost 4 bases, J lost 3 bases, and 19 bases lay in between. Germline V CDR1 and CDR2: SGHKS, YYEKEE (reference sequence). The CDR3 covers 16 residues. CDR3 DNA sequence: TGTGCCAGCAGCACCCGGAGGGCAGGGTGGCACTATGGCTACACCTTC. It translates to CASSTRRAGWHYGYTF.

The chain combines TRBV7-9 with TRBJ2-3; 7 bases agree with TRBD1. The CDR3 sequence is 15 residues long. The trim removed 5 bases at V and 0 bases at J, leaving 5 bases unmatched. From germline, CDR1 is SEHNR and CDR2 FQNEAQ (reference sequence). The chain's CDR3 is CASSLGTASTDTQYF. The CDR3 coding sequence is TGTGCCAGCAGCCTGGGGACAGCTAGCACAGATACGCAGTATTTT.

The V gene is TRBV7-8, the J gene TRBJ1-4; D might be TRBD1 (6 bases). The ends were cut back, 5 bases at V and 0 bases at J, with 16 bases in the middle. This CDR3 contains 17 residues. Germline assignment: CDR1 SGHVS and CDR2 FQNEAQ. CDR3 residues: CASSLRGLAATNEKLFF. The CDR3 DNA is TGTGCCAGCAGCCTTAGGGGGTTGGCTGCAACTAATGAAAAACTGTTTTTT.

This clonotype was observed a handful of times. The rearrangement links TRBV11-2 to TRBJ2-3; the D is unclear. The germline V and J ends were trimmed by 5 bases and 2 bases, with 14 bases remaining between them. The CDR3 is 15 amino acids. CDR1 is SGHAT and CDR2 is FQNNGV in the germline V gene. CDR3 sequence (DNA): TGTGCCAGCAGCCCGACCGGCAGAATCACAGATACGCAGTATTTT. Translated: CASSPTGRITDTQYF.

The chain carries TRBV4-1 and TRBJ2-2; D gene ambiguous. Between the trimmed V and J ends, which lost 1 base and 8 bases, there was a span of 8 bases. The CDR3 has 13 residues. Germline lookup yields CDR1 MGHRA and CDR2 YSYEKL. The chain's CDR3 is CASSQALPGELFF. The CDR3 bases are TGCGCCAGCAGCCAAGCCCTCCCAGGGGAGCTGTTTTTT.

The sample holds a few counts of this clonotype. The chain couples TRBV5-6 to TRBJ2-5; perhaps TRBD1 as D (6 bases). V lost 0 bases to trimming and J lost 5 bases, with 14 bases between them. Germline V gene sequence: CDR1 SGHDT, CDR2 YYEEEE. CDR3 length: 15 residues. Here the CDR3 reads CASSLAQGIRETQYF. In DNA form, the CDR3 reads TGTGCCAGCAGCTTGGCTCAGGGGATTCGGGAGACCCAGTACTTC. Together with reference TRBV5-6 and TRBJ2-5, the CDR3 gives the full variable domain: DAGVTQSPTHLIKTRGQQVTLRCSPKSGHDTVSWYQQALGQGPQFIFQYYEEEERQRGNFPDRFSGHQFPNYSSELNVNALLLGDSALYLCASSLAQGIRETQYFGPGTRLLVL.